This T cell receptor beta chain was recovered during a study of T-cell memory formation after mild COVID-19 (dated by TCRdb to the early 2020s). The study in broad terms: Most TCR sequence clusters were specific to one of the two donors. In a couple of donors, T-cell clones that expanded and contracted after mild COVID-19 were tracked by sequencing TCRalpha and TCRbeta repertoires over time. Two young, previously healthy adult volunteers made up the cohort, one male and one female.

In regard to this clonotype: The antigen it binds to is not known. No base qualities exist here, and no much larger clone lies one base off it.

Results the study describes overall, beyond this receptor: Contracting CD4+ clones turned up mainly in the CM and EM memory subsets, whereas EMRA was where CD8+ clones were enriched. From day 15 to 85, contracting clones showed balanced CD4/CD8 phenotypes, whereas a second wave of clones that expanded from day 15 to 37 leaned towards CD4+. Some responding clones were found in pre-infection memory, which suggests that pre-existing cross-reactive memory T cells took part in the SARS-CoV-2 response. SARS-CoV-2 specificity was not confirmed for the second-wave clones peaking on day 37. The study covered only two mild cases, and larger cohorts including severe cases with pre-infection samples were considered necessary.

The CDR3 covers 13 residues, taking in both the cysteine and the phenylalanine. The sequence is cut down to CDR3 DNA, 39 bases in frame from base 1. The junction shows trimming of 6 bases on V and 8 bases on J, plus 13 bases between the germline ends. Ficoll-Paque density gradient centrifugation was used to isolate PBMCs. The sequencer was an Illumina NovaSeq 6000. TCRalpha and TCRbeta cDNA libraries were constructed by 5'RACE with constant-segment primers, with sample barcodes and unique molecular identifiers being introduced. RNA was extracted from every sample with Trizol reagent. Libraries were amplified in two PCR steps, with a second sample barcode and Illumina TruSeq adapters added in the second step. Libraries were sequenced on an Illumina NovaSeq with 2 x 150 bp paired-end reads. For the original study's pipeline: Demultiplexing of reads and collapsing into UMI-guided consensus sequences were performed with migec v1.2.7. With mixcr v2.1.11, UMI consensuses were aligned to TRA and TRB V and J templates and assembled into clonotypes. Clonotypes were classified as expanded or contracted when called significant by both edgeR and NoisET, with noise models trained on biological replicates. For edgeR calls, the thresholds were a false discovery rate-adjusted p below 0.01 and a log2 fold-change of 1. As an exploratory analysis of dynamics, max-normalized trajectories of the 1000 most abundant clonotypes were examined with PCA combined with hierarchical clustering. The CD4 or CD8 phenotype of responding clones was assigned using the separately sequenced CD4+ and CD8+ repertoires. Clones were called with MiXCR by TCRdb after fastp trimmed the public reads at Q25, and only in-frame beta chains were retained. CDR3 protein sequences are deduplicated, and each keeps its most common genes and DNA. Clone size and V and J calls follow TCRdb, not the original study. For this sample the table gives some 340,000 distinct CDR3 sequences, of which roughly 13% were detected only once. About 22% of the sample rests with the top ten.

Sample: PBMCs or a T cell subset sorted from them (not recorded which). The V and J genes are TRBV12-3 or TRBV12-4 and TRBJ1-4, and possibly TRBD1, on 5 matching bases. This clonotype was sampled from a man aged 18 to 30 who had mild COVID-19 (a few samples of this study predate the infection). The sample titles of this study are shuffled in the database, so cell type and time point are left out; the donor was told from shared clones. The bases read TGTGCCAGCAGCCGGACATCAGGGGAAAAACTGTTTTTT. It codes for CASSRTSGEKLFF.